A single sample gave rise to the 5 T cell receptor beta chains below, sequenced in a study of OX40 agonist ivuxolimab in advanced cancers. Measured with immunoSEQ multiplex PCR; TCRdb has only the in-frame clones, and not every one. In the table there are around 150,000 clones, 75% to 95% of which are singletons. Here the sequenced sample was CD4+ or CD8+ T cells sorted from blood, taken in a trial of the OX40 agonist ivuxolimab. These receptors came from an adult with an advanced solid tumor such as melanoma, head and neck, liver or kidney cancer.

As regards this clone: An end of the junction differs from the germline gene, which may be a read error. This chain joins TRBV6-1 and TRBJ1-5; D possibly corresponds to TRBD1 (5 bases). CDR1 MNHNS and CDR2 SASEGT come from the germline V gene. The CDR3 consists of 19 residues. CDR3 amino acids: CASSEAGTAFLISSQPQHF. Written as DNA, the CDR3 is TGTGCCAGCAGTGAAGCGGGGACGGCGTTCCTGATTAGCAGTCAGCCCCAGCATTTT.

This clone was detected once. The V gene is TRBV28, the J gene TRBJ2-2; 16 bases agree with TRBD2. Germline lookup yields CDR1 MDHEN and CDR2 SYDVKM. V shed 4 bases and J 4 bases; nucleotides not matched to a gene: 12. The CDR3 loop spans 20 amino acids. For the CDR3, the DNA is TGTGCCAGCAGTTCGGGACTAGCGGGAGGGGGGAACGGTTTCACCGGGGAGCTGTTTTTT. As protein: CASSSGLAGGGNGFTGELFF. The full variable domain, with the rest looked up from reference TRBV28 and TRBJ2-2, is DVKVTQSSRYLVKRTGEKVFLECVQDMDHENMFWYRQDPGLGLRLIYFSYDVKMKEKGDIPEGYSVSREKKERFSLILESASTNQTSMYLCASSSGLAGGGNGFTGELFFGEGSRLTVL.

The CDR3 reads CASSWGTGPQHF. For the CDR3, the DNA is TGTGCCAGCTCCTGGGGGACAGGGCCCCAGCATTTT. The V and J genes are TRBV18 and TRBJ1-5; 8 bases are shared with TRBD1. From germline, CDR1 is KGHSH and CDR2 LQKENI. The CDR3 has 12 residues. Trimming cost V 6 bases and J 9 bases; bases outside gene matches: 4.

J is TRBJ1-1 and V is TRBV27; D is uncertain. V was shortened by 3 bases and J by 5 bases, with 10 bases between the two germline ends. CDR1 is MNHEY, CDR2 SMNVEV, per germline (reference sequence). The CDR3 consists of 13 residues. The CDR3 reads CASSFQTRTEAFF. For the CDR3, the DNA is TGTGCCAGCAGTTTTCAGACGAGAACTGAAGCTTTCTTT.

V usage is TRBV19 and J usage is TRBJ2-7; 11 bases are a match to TRBD2. V lost 1 base and J lost 5; bases outside the gene matches: 1. Germline CDR1 is LNHDA and CDR2 is SQIVND (reference sequence). The CDR3 consists of 14 residues. This chain's CDR3 is CASSIGLAGHEQYF. DNA of the CDR3: TGTGCCAGTAGTATAGGACTAGCGGGACACGAGCAGTACTTC.